This paragraph reports one T cell receptor (beta chain). The antigen remains unidentified. Germline CDR1 reads SEHNR; CDR2 reads FQNEAQ (reference sequence). This CDR3 is 13 amino acids long. The record originates from a study of post-analysis software for immune sequencing data. Study outcomes and limitations: Patients used five TRBV segments, including TRBV5-6, TRBV5-1 and TRBV20-1, more often than controls. When the samples were clustered directly with F measure, those that had been prepared in the same batch showed strong co-clustering.

TCR beta cDNA libraries had unique molecular identifiers. There were roughly 0.9 to 10 million T cells, and 450,000 to 550,000 cDNA molecules came from them. TCRdb passed the PCR reads through MiXCR, listing each CDR3 protein once. The sample includes 600,000 to 700,000 distinct CDR3 sequences, about 60% of them seen just once. The origin of this receptor is a girl aged 2 to 10 with multiple sclerosis. Source material: blood. The genes are TRBV7-9 and TRBJ2-4, with D hard to call. The J call may be incorrect, as the DNA end agrees better with TRBJ2-7. CDR3 in amino acids: CASSLRSFYEQYF. CDR3 bases: TGTGCCAGCAGCTTAAGAAGTTTTTACGAGCAGTACTTC.